This T cell receptor beta chain derives from a study of T cell responses to AZD1222 COVID-19 vaccine. Germline loops: CDR1 DFQATT, CDR2 SNEGSKA (reference sequence). CDR3 length equals 11 residues. V shed 4 bases and J shed 3 bases, with 7 bases lying between them. Sequencing was performed with immunoSEQ multiplex PCR; in TCRdb, only in-frame clones are kept and a portion is missing. The sample yields roughly 140,000 clones, around 94% seen once. This clonotype was obtained from an adult who received the AZD1222 COVID-19 vaccine. Specimen: peripheral blood, collected 28 days after the second AZD1222 dose. The chain recombines TRBV20-1 with TRBJ2-7, with D uncertain. The chain's CDR3 is CSATDVYEQYV. CDR3 sequence (DNA): TGCAGTGCTACCGACGTCTACGAGCAGTACGTC.